This TCR beta chain was captured by sequencing in a study of T cells after posttransplantation cyclophosphamide. Whole-study findings and limits: Blood and skin or GI T cell repertoires showed limited TRB overlap. After PTCy, TRB diversity resembled that of CNI/methotrexate controls. Donor CD8+ memory clones often dominated recipient blood repertoires at later times.

On this clone: What it recognizes is unknown. A far larger clone is one base from this, pointing to a likely read error. Because it lacks the conserved phenylalanine or tryptophan at the end, this CDR3 is likely a read error.

This table comes from immunoSEQ multiplex PCR, and its TCRdb copy is limited to in-frame clones, with some not included. Seen here are 3,500 to 4,000 clones, more than 70% observed once, and the top ten hold 56%. Methotrexate plus calcineurin inhibitor accompanied controls' myeloablative marrow transplants; sampling was 1 year later. The sequenced sample was PBMCs, obtained after allogeneic stem cell transplant with calcineurin inhibitor and methotrexate. This TCR was sampled from a female patient in her fifties or sixties who received an allogeneic stem cell transplant from an unrelated donor, was CMV-positive, and had acute and chronic GVHD. A share of the T cells may be of graft donor origin.

This chain's CDR3 is CAWSVPLGTGLNTEAFL. The CDR3 DNA reads TGTGCCTGGAGTGTACCCTTAGGGACAGGGTTGAACACTGAAGCTTTCTTA. This chain connects TRBV30 to TRBJ1-1; 9 positions agree with TRBD1. Germline CDR1 and CDR2: GTSNPN and SVGIG (reference sequence). V lost 0 bases, J lost 0 bases, and 8 bases stayed unmatched. The CDR3 length is 17 residues.